This TCR beta chain is drawn from a study of T cell responses to AZD1222 COVID-19 vaccine. CDR1 KGHDR and CDR2 SFDVKD come from the germline V gene. The V gene lost 7 bases and the J gene lost 1 base, with 12 bases spanning the gap. The CDR3 is made up of 14 amino acids. Study-level results: Donors skewed white British and female; clonal diversity was possibly underestimated. Only a handful of people who got AZD1222 tested seropositive at baseline. Along spike, vaccine-associated CD4 TCRs were found throughout, with dominance at 160-218 and 743-854.

The method was immunoSEQ multiplex PCR; TCRdb's version includes in-frame clones alone and lacks a portion of them. The data show about 83,000 clones, 88% seen once. With respect to this clone: Its antigen is unknown.

The chain carries TRBV24-1 and TRBJ1-1, with D possibly TRBD1 on 6 matching bases. The sample here was peripheral blood, taken on day 0 of MenACWY control vaccination. The sequence was obtained from an adult in good health. Written as DNA, the CDR3 is TGTGCCACCAGGGGGGCGGCAGAGAACACTGAAGCTTTCTTT. Translation gives CATRGAAENTEAFF.